This TCR beta chain was documented in a study of blood T cell repertoires in COVID-19. Per germline, CDR1 KGHSH and CDR2 LQKENI. The CDR3 has 13 amino acids. V shed 6 bases and J shed 5 bases, with 13 bases lying between them. The table came from immunoSEQ multiplex PCR; TCRdb's copy has only in-frame clones and leaves some out. The data hold approximately 170,000 clones, with roughly 90% observed a single time. This sequence was found in a man between 60 and 75 years old with active or convalescent COVID-19. Sequencing was carried out using peripheral blood. The chain joins TRBV18 to TRBJ2-5; D is unresolved. The CDR3 DNA is TGTGCCAGCTCTTTTAGTGCGTTTGAGACCCAGTACTTC. This codes for CASSFSAFETQYF. The full variable domain, completed using reference TRBV18 and TRBJ2-5, is NAGVMQNPRHLVRRRGQEARLRCSPMKGHSHVYWYRQLPEEGLKFMVYLQKENIIDESGMPKERFSAEFPKEGPSILRIQQVVRGDSAAYFCASSFSAFETQYFGPGTRLLVL.